Below are 13 T cell receptor beta chains sequenced from a single sample in a study of identical twins. TCRdb analysed the 5' RACE reads with MiXCR anew, one entry per CDR3 protein. The sample consists of some 500,000 distinct CDR3 sequences, 22% of them appearing once. This same sample was also taken into another study, of T cells expressing NK-cell markers.

Sequencing used CD4+ T cells sorted from blood. These receptors were collected from a woman younger than 35 in good health.

This clonotype was detected ten times or more. The chain employs TRBV20-1 and TRBJ2-1, with 9 positions matching TRBD2. The CDR3 runs to 14 residues. The V gene's germline CDR1 is DFQATT and CDR2 SNEGSKA (reference sequence). J lost 8 bases, V lost 5 bases, and 10 bases had no gene match. This chain's CDR3 is CSAFSPQRGDEQFF. The DNA of the CDR3 is TGCAGTGCTTTTTCACCGCAGCGGGGGGATGAGCAGTTCTTC.

CDR3 sequence: CASNVQETQYF. The CDR3 coding sequence is TGCGCCAGCAACGTACAAGAGACCCAGTACTTC. The chain has TRBV5-1 and TRBJ2-5; no clear D gene. Trimming cost V 6 bases and J 2 bases, with 5 bases left between them. The CDR3 length is 11 residues. From germline, CDR1 is SGHRS and CDR2 YFSETQ.

Remarks on this clonotype: It may be a read error: a sequence one base away is much more abundant. This rearrangement joins TRBV5-1 to TRBJ2-7; D not certain. V lost 4 bases to trimming and J lost 3 bases, with 5 bases between them. The CDR3 covers 11 residues. Germline CDR1 reads SGHRS; CDR2 reads YFSETQ. In DNA, the CDR3 is TGCGCCAGCAGCGCCGACTACGAGCAGTACTTC. Translated, it gives CASSADYEQYF.

This clonotype was found many times. The chain combines TRBV10-2 with TRBJ1-1; TRBD1 is a possible D gene (5 bases). Trimming cost V 6 bases and J 2 bases, with 7 bases left between them. There are 12 residues in the CDR3. Germline V gives CDR1 WSHSY, CDR2 SAAADI. CDR3: CASRGTNTEAFF. The CDR3 DNA sequence: TGCGCCAGCAGGGGGACTAACACTGAAGCTTTCTTT.

This clonotype occurred a few times. The rearrangement links TRBV4-2 to TRBJ1-1; tentative D call: TRBD1 (5 bases). The V end lost 0 bases, the J end lost 2 bases, and 10 bases lay between the germline ends. The length of the CDR3 is 15 residues. Germline V gene data show CDR1 as LGHNA and CDR2 as YNFKEQ. This chain's CDR3 is CASSQDIGANTEAFF. The DNA of the CDR3 is TGTGCCAGCAGCCAAGATATAGGGGCAAACACTGAAGCTTTCTTT.

The chain carries TRBV11-2 and TRBJ2-7, with D possibly TRBD2 on 5 matching bases. Per the germline V gene, CDR1 is SGHAT and CDR2 is FQNNGV. Between the trimmed V and J ends, which lost 5 bases and 4 bases, there was a span of 15 bases. This CDR3 has 14 amino acids. The CDR3 DNA follows: TGTGCCAGCAGCATGCCGGGGAAAGGATACGAGCAGTACTTC. Translation gives CASSMPGKGYEQYF.

The chain uses TRBV20-1 and TRBJ2-2, with 9 bases lining up with TRBD2. CDR3 length: 14 residues. Germline V gene lookup returns CDR1 DFQATT and CDR2 SNEGSKA (reference sequence). V trimming: 3 bases; J trimming: 5 bases; junction bases outside the gene matches: 4. The CDR3 bases are TGCAGTGCTAGGTTAGCGGGAGTAACCGGGGAGCTGTTTTTT. Translating gives CSARLAGVTGELFF.

The chain is built from TRBV29-1 and TRBJ2-5, with a weak D call TRBD2 (6 bases). V lost 3 bases and J lost 4, with 6 bases in between. CDR1 and CDR2 from the germline V gene are SQVTM and ANQGSEA. The CDR3 loop spans 11 amino acids. CDR3 nucleotide sequence: TGCAGCGTTGAGGAGGGAGAGACCCAGTACTTC. Residues: CSVEEGETQYF.

V is TRBV12-3 or TRBV12-4 and J is TRBJ2-7; 9 nucleotides match TRBD2. J lost 2 bases, V lost 7 bases, and 12 bases had no gene match. The CDR3 runs 16 residues. The CDR3: CASIGSSSGGTYEQYF. The CDR3 region has the DNA TGTGCCAGCATTGGGTCCTCCAGCGGGGGGACCTACGAGCAGTACTTC.

The rearrangement links TRBV6-2 or TRBV6-3 to TRBJ2-2; the D is unclear. Trimming pared 1 base from V and 7 bases from J, leaving 1 base between. Germline lookup yields CDR1 MNHEY and CDR2 SVGEGT. This CDR3 is 11 amino acids long. The DNA for the CDR3 is TGTGCCAGCAGTTACTTCGGGGAGCTGTTTTTT. The encoded protein is CASSYFGELFF.

This clonotype was picked up a small number of times. The chain employs TRBV7-9 and TRBJ2-3; possible D gene TRBD2, 6 bases. CDR1 and CDR2 from the germline V gene are SEHNR and FQNEAQ (reference sequence). The CDR3 loop spans 16 amino acids. Trimming pared 2 bases from V and 1 base from J, leaving 13 bases between. CDR3 DNA: TGTGCCAGCAGCTTATTGGTGGGACTCCGCACAGATACGCAGTATTTT. It is translated as CASSLLVGLRTDTQYF. Full variable domain (rest looked up from reference TRBV7-9 and TRBJ2-3): DTGVSQNPRHKITKRGQNVTFRCDPISEHNRLYWYRQTLGQGPEFLTYFQNEAQLEKSRLLSDRFSAERPKGSFSTLEIQRTEQGDSAMYLCASSLLVGLRTDTQYFGPGTRLTVL.

The chain is built from TRBV7-9 and TRBJ2-5; tentatively, D is TRBD1 or TRBD2 (5 bases each). The CDR3 length is 16 residues. Germline CDR1 and CDR2: SEHNR and FQNEAQ (reference sequence). The germline V and J ends were trimmed by 4 bases and 5 bases, with 20 bases remaining between them. The DNA for the CDR3 is TGTGCCAGCAGCTCCTCCGGGGTTCAAGCAGGGGAGACCCAGTACTTC. This encodes CASSSSGVQAGETQYF.

There are a few counts of this clonotype. The chain employs TRBV15 and TRBJ1-2, with D unclear. The length of the CDR3 is 14 residues. The V and J ends lost 0 bases and 4 bases respectively, with 9 bases between them. The V gene's germline CDR1 is LNHNV and CDR2 YYDKDF (reference sequence). The CDR3 DNA follows: TGTGCCACCAGCAGAGATAGAACAGTCTATGGCTACACCTTC. Protein: CATSRDRTVYGYTF.